This TCR beta chain comes out of a study of response to subunit inactivated influenza vaccine. TCRdb called the RT-PCR reads again in MiXCR, with one record for every CDR3 protein. The sample carries a few hundred thousand distinct CDR3 sequences, 21% recorded once. This CDR3 has 15 amino acids. Germline CDR1 SNHLY, CDR2 FYNNEI. V was shortened by 3 bases and J by 0 bases, with 10 bases between the two germline ends. Sample: PBMCs from blood, taken around 22 months after vaccination. The receptor was derived from a man aged 50-75 years who received an inactivated influenza vaccine. The chain employs TRBV2 and TRBJ2-3; D is unclear. The CDR3: CASSDPISSTDTQYF. The CDR3 DNA sequence: TGTGCCAGCAGTGACCCAATCTCTAGCACAGATACGCAGTATTTT.